The rows below give T cell receptor beta chains drawn from one sample of a study of patients and donors after allogeneic stem cell transplantation. MiXCR, run by TCRdb on the RT-PCR reads, gives a single entry per CDR3 protein. The table lists 200,000 to 250,000 distinct CDR3 sequences, around 41% of them singletons. Sequenced sample: blood, either unsorted or a sorted T cell fraction (not recorded which). Every receptor here comes from a human donor who was either an allogeneic HSCT recipient or a stem cell or donor lymphocyte infusion donor (not recorded which). It is not recorded whose cells these are; they may come from a transplant donor. The CDR3 runs from the conserved cysteine through the conserved F or W. D genes are given only for firm matches. Clone size is given for some rows only: seen once, a few or many times, or a class if the clone is expanded.

J gene	clone size	V gene	D gene	CDR3 protein	CDR3 DNA
TRBJ2-7	many	TRBV5-1	.	CASSSAPENYEQYF	TGCGCCAGCAGCTCTGCCCCGGAAAACTACGAGCAGTACTTC
TRBJ2-1	few	TRBV29-1	.	CSVEDLGSHDEQFF	TGCAGCGTTGAAGATCTTGGGAGTCATGATGAGCAGTTCTTC
TRBJ2-3	few	TRBV20-1	TRBD2	CSASGGGGFTDTQYF	TGCAGTGCTAGCGGGGGGGGCGGCTTCACAGATACGCAGTATTTT
TRBJ2-1	few	TRBV12-3/TRBV12-4	.	CASSRRGEQFF	TGTGCCAGCTCTCGTAGGGGGGAGCAGTTCTTC
TRBJ2-7	.	TRBV6-2/TRBV6-3	.	CASSYSYFTGEQYF	TGTGCCAGCAGTTACTCGTACTTTACGGGAGAGCAGTACTTC
TRBJ2-3	.	TRBV28	TRBD1	CASSVTGAVDTQYF	TGTGCCAGCAGTGTAACAGGGGCGGTGGATACGCAGTATTTT
TRBJ2-7	few	TRBV28	.	CASTLGPGRYEQYF	TGTGCCAGCACTCTCGGGCCGGGCCGCTACGAGCAGTACTTC
TRBJ1-2	.	TRBV20-1	.	CSAREAGSADTANYGYTF	TGCAGTGCTAGAGAGGCCGGATCTGCAGATACTGCTAACTATGGCTACACCTTC
TRBJ2-1	.	TRBV6-5	.	CASSYAGFTEQFF	TGTGCCAGCAGTTACGCAGGGTTCACTGAGCAGTTCTTC
TRBJ1-5	.	TRBV20-1	.	CSATTGTSNQPQHF	TGCAGTGCAACTACAGGAACTAGCAATCAGCCCCAGCATTTT
TRBJ1-1	.	TRBV10-3	TRBD1	CAMRGGPGGMNTEAFF	TGTGCCATGCGGGGAGGGCCAGGGGGCATGAACACTGAAGCTTTCTTT
TRBJ1-2	few	TRBV9	.	CASSVDPGARGYTF	TGTGCCAGCAGCGTAGACCCAGGGGCAAGGGGCTACACCTTC
TRBJ1-1	.	TRBV6-5	TRBD1	CASSYPGQGAFF	TGTGCCAGCAGTTACCCCGGACAGGGCGCTTTCTTT
TRBJ1-2	few	TRBV20-1	.	CSARELGLVGNYGYTF	TGCAGTGCTAGAGAGTTGGGCCTGGTCGGCAACTATGGCTACACCTTC
TRBJ1-6	.	TRBV27	.	CASSLLGDAGNSPLHF	TGTGCCAGCAGTTTATTGGGGGATGCCGGTAATTCACCCCTCCACTTT
TRBJ1-5	few	TRBV12-3/TRBV12-4	TRBD1	CASSPRQGSNQPQHF	TGTGCCAGCAGTCCCCGACAGGGAAGCAATCAGCCCCAGCATTTT
TRBJ2-2	.	TRBV7-7	.	CASSLFYGPAGNTGELFF	TGTGCCAGCAGCTTATTCTACGGGCCGGCGGGGAACACCGGGGAGCTGTTTTTT
TRBJ2-7	.	TRBV7-9	.	CASSLGAGPNF	TGTGCCAGCAGCTTAGGTGCGGGGCCCAACTTC
TRBJ2-2	few	TRBV4-1	.	CASSQGSVATGELFF	TGCGCCAGCAGCCAAGGGTCGGTGGCCACCGGGGAGCTGTTTTTT
TRBJ1-2	.	TRBV9	.	CASSPGPKGDYGYTF	TGTGCCAGCAGCCCGGGACCGAAGGGGGACTATGGCTACACCTTC
TRBJ1-1	.	TRBV4-2	TRBD1	CASRGTGGGLVTEAFF	TGTGCCAGCAGGGGGACAGGGGGAGGTTTAGTGACTGAAGCTTTCTTT
TRBJ1-5	.	TRBV24-1	TRBD1	CATSKGQGSNQPQHF	TGTGCCACCAGTAAAGGACAGGGGAGTAATCAGCCCCAGCATTTT
TRBJ1-4	few	TRBV15	.	CATTNERGNEKLFF	TGTGCCACCACCAACGAAAGGGGGAACGAAAAACTGTTTTTT
TRBJ2-1	few	TRBV12-3/TRBV12-4	.	CASSPLRPSTAEQFF	TGTGCCAGCAGTCCACTGCGGCCCTCTACAGCGGAGCAGTTCTTC
TRBJ2-5	.	TRBV7-9	TRBD1	CASSPDDREQETQYF	TGTGCCAGCAGTCCTGACGACAGGGAACAAGAGACCCAGTACTTC